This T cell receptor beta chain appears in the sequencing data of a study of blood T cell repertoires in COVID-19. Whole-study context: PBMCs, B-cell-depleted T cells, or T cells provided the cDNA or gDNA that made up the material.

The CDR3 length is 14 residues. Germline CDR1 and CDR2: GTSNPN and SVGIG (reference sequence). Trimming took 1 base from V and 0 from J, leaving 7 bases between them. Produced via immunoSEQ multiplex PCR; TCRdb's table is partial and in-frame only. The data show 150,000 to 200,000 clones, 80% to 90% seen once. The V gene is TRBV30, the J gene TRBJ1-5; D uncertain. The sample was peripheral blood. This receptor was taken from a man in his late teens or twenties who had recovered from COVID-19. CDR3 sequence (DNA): TGTGCCTGGAGTGGAGCTAATAGCAATCAGCCCCAGCATTTT. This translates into CAWSGANSNQPQHF.